This passage covers 8 T cell receptor beta chains from one sample sequenced in a study of shared clonotypes between healthy human individuals. Some clones are missing from TCRdb's copy, which holds only in-frame ones; the method was immunoSEQ multiplex PCR. The table shows fewer than 500,000 clones, with around 79% occurring only once. The sample was PBMCs. The receptors originated from a woman in her thirties or forties in good health. Some clones in this sample may be carry-over from other donors' samples.

This CDR3 is CAISGPSETYEQYF. The CDR3 DNA reads TGTGCCATCAGTGGGCCTAGCGAGACCTACGAGCAGTACTTC. The J gene is TRBJ2-7, the V gene TRBV10-3, with TRBD2 as a possible D gene (6 bases). CDR3 length: 14 residues. CDR1 is ENHRY, CDR2 SYGVKD, per germline. The ends were cut back, 4 bases at V and 2 bases at J, with 12 bases in the middle.

This chain connects TRBV5-1 to TRBJ2-3; D remains unclear. Trimming shortened V by 4 bases and J by 6 bases, and 18 bases separated the two germline ends. CDR1 is SGHRS, CDR2 YFSETQ, per germline. The CDR3 is made up of 15 amino acids. The CDR3 reads CASSLLGIRSDTQYF. CDR3 in DNA: TGCGCCAGCAGCCTACTGGGTATTAGGTCTGATACGCAGTATTTT.

The chain is built from TRBV6-1 and TRBJ2-1; no firm D call. From germline, CDR1 is MNHNS and CDR2 SASEGT. The germline V and J ends were trimmed by 2 bases and 6 bases, with 11 bases remaining between them. The CDR3 is 14 amino acids. The CDR3 here is CASSELGRSNEQFF. The DNA of the CDR3 is TGTGCCAGCAGTGAATTGGGCCGCTCCAATGAGCAGTTCTTC.

With respect to this clone: Other nucleotide sequences from this sample produce the same CDR3. This sequence joins TRBV28 and TRBJ1-5; no clear D gene. V lost 5 bases and J lost 3, with 14 bases in between. The CDR3 loop spans 15 amino acids. Germline V gives CDR1 MDHEN, CDR2 SYDVKM. CDR3 coding DNA: TGTGCCAGCAGTCGTCCCCCTGGGAACAATCAGCCCCAGCATTTT. As protein: CASSRPPGNNQPQHF.

This chain links TRBV4-2 with TRBJ2-7; D unclear. V lost 0 bases and J lost 3, with 12 bases in between. Germline lookup yields CDR1 LGHNA and CDR2 YNFKEQ. The CDR3 loop spans 15 amino acids. CDR3 loop: CASSQDRNLLYEQYF. The CDR3, as DNA: TGTGCCAGCAGCCAAGATCGGAACCTGCTCTACGAGCAGTACTTC.

V is TRBV7-3 and J is TRBJ2-1, with 9 bases identical to TRBD2. Germline trimming cut 5 bases from V and 10 bases from J; bases unmatched to any gene: 12. The CDR3 sequence is 15 residues long. The germline V gene has CDR1 SGHTA and CDR2 FQGTGA. CDR3 nucleotide sequence: TGTGCCAGCAGCCCCGGGACTAGCAGATTAACGGAGCAGTTCTTC. Translating it yields CASSPGTSRLTEQFF. The full variable domain, completed using reference TRBV7-3 and TRBJ2-1, is GAGVSQTPSNKVTEKGKYVELRCDPISGHTALYWYRQSLGQGPEFLIYFQGTGAADDSGLPNDRFFAVRPEGSVSTLKIQRTERGDSAVYLCASSPGTSRLTEQFFGPGTRLTVL.

V gene TRBV7-3 combines with J gene TRBJ2-1; 9 bases are shared with TRBD1. The CDR3 has 14 amino acids. The V and J ends lost 5 bases and 4 bases, in that order; junction bases with no gene match: 3. CDR1 and CDR2 from the germline V gene are SGHTA and FQGTGA. The CDR3 here is CASSIGTGYNEQFF. The CDR3 region has the DNA TGTGCCAGCAGCATCGGGACAGGGTACAATGAGCAGTTCTTC.

This rearrangement joins TRBV4-2 to TRBJ2-7, with TRBD1 matching over 8 bases. Germline CDR1 and CDR2: LGHNA and YNFKEQ. The CDR3 spans 15 residues. V lost 1 base and J lost 4; bases outside the gene matches: 6. Written as DNA, the CDR3 is TGTGCCAGCAGCCAAGCGAGACAGGGGCTATACGAGCAGTACTTC. It encodes CASSQARQGLYEQYF.